Described below is a single T cell receptor (beta chain) sequence and its context. The antigen is unknown. The data stem from a study of CXCR3-negative and CXCR3-positive naive CD8 T cells. Regarding the study as a whole: Diversity in memory CD8+ cells fell much lower than the comparably high levels seen in both naive subsets. Whereas memory cells differed, naive CXCR3-negative and CXCR3-positive cells shared similar TRBV-TRBJ usage.

Germline CDR1 MNHNY, CDR2 SVGAGI (reference sequence). The CDR3 has 16 amino acids. 5' RACE with UMI labels generated the TRB cDNA libraries. TCRdb re-called the 5' RACE reads and shows each CDR3 protein once, DNA omitted. This table lists over 35,000 distinct CDR3 sequences. J is TRBJ1-2 and V is TRBV6-6; no DNA is available, so the TRBD1 call from TCRdb remains unchecked. The source material was naive CXCR3- CD8+ T cells from blood. Subset of the sample: CD45RO-CCR7+CD27+CD95- naive CD8+ T cells lacking CXCR3 (TNR3-). The sequence was obtained from a human donor in good health. Some clones in this sample may be carry-over from other donors' samples. Here the CDR3 reads CASIGQGTKANYGYTF.